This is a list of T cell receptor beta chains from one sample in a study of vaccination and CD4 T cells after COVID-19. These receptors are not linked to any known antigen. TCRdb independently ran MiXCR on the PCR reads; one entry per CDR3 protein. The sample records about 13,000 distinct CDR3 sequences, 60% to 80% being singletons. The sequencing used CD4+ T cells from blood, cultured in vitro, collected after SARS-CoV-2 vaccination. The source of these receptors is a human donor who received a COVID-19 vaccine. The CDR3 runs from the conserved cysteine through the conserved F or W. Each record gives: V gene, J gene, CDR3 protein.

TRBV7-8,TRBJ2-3,CASSLGGKVAASTDTQYF
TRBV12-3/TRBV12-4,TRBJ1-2,CASSLSGQGKGYTF
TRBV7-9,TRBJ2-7,CASSSPGQGLTSYEQYF
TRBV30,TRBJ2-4,CAWSQTSIGTAAF
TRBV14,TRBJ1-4,CASSQDHLNEKLFF
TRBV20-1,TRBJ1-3,CSARGQTGDGNTIYF
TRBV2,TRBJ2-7,CASRDRGREQYF
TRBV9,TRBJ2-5,CASSVGGGGLETQYF
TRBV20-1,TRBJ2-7,CSAPSGGAYEQYF
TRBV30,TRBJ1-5,CAWSQGWGGPQHF
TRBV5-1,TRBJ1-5,CASSAGDRGFGNQPQHF
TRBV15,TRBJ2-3,CATSRASGGNTQYF
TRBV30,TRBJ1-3,CAWARDRGNTIYF
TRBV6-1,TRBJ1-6,CASTREEFFNSPLHF
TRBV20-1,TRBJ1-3,CSAWDRLTGNTIYF
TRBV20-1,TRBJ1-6,CSARSGQENSPLHF
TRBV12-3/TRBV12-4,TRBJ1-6,CASSRVHGGSYNSPLHF
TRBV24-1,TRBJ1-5,CATSDFRYQPQHF
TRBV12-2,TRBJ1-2,CASRLWTRGRSYYGYTF
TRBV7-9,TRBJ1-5,CASSLEGDQPQHF
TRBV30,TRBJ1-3,CAWSGPGSGNTIYF
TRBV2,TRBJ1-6,CASEADRNSPLHF
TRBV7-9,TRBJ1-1,CASSSTGGRAFF
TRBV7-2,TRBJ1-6,CASSLVGQGAHSPLHF
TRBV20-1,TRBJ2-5,CSARPGANQETQYF
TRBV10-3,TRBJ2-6,CAISDSIGTGPSGANVLTF
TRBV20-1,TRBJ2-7,CSARDVTSGGAHHEQYF
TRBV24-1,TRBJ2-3,CATSEGSTDTQYF
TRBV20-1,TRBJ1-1,CSASPGTEAFF
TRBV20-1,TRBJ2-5,CSATPVVGGQETQYF
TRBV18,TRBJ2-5,CASAQGGRETQYF
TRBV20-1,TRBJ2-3,CSARDRLAGTDTQYF
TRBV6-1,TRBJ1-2,CASSPTGYHGYTF
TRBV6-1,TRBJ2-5,CATFADRTMYQETQYF
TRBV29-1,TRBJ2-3,CSVALGLGTTQYF
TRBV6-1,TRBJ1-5,CASSEALKGPLHQPQHF
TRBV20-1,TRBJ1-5,CSVLSLTGPSNQPQHF
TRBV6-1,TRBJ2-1,CASSPVGLSGNEQFF